This T cell receptor beta chain was profiled in a study of neurological immune-mediated disorders. The study's findings and limits: There were no CDR3 amino acid sequences shared by expanded clones across subjects, a result suggesting private repertoires in all groups. In HTLV-1-associated myelopathy, TCR clonal expansion was greatest, whereas multiple sclerosis had the least, falling below healthy controls.

The V end was cut by 7 bases, the J end by 7 bases, with 16 bases between. This CDR3 region has 14 residues. This clonotype has a count of ten or more. Its target is unknown. Synthesis of cDNA used 5'RACE (with 10-nucleotide random UMIs). TCRdb re-derived calls from the 5' RACE reads in MiXCR, one entry per CDR3 protein. The data show some 37,000 distinct CDR3 sequences, roughly 13% seen once. The source of this sequence is a woman aged 45-59 years with HTLV-1-associated myelopathy (HAM/TSP). The chain has TRBV12-3 or TRBV12-4 and TRBJ1-4; D call uncertain. Sequencing used PBMCs. CDR3 region: CASTLGRVGEKLFF. The CDR3 nucleotides read TGTGCCAGCACCCTCGGGAGGGTTGGTGAAAAACTGTTTTTT.